Sequencing of this TCR beta chain was carried out in a study of CD8 T cells in Susac syndrome. Per the germline V gene, CDR1 is SGHTA and CDR2 is FQGNSA. With 2 bases clipped from V and 6 bases from J, the junction kept 8 bases outside the gene matches. This CDR3 spans 16 amino acids. RNA totalling about 0.45 to 1 ug underwent reverse transcription with random hexamers. One entry per CDR3 protein, called by TCRdb with MiXCR from the immunoSEQ multiplex PCR reads. The table records 300,000 or so distinct CDR3 sequences, under 95% of them present only once. The authors sequenced TCR beta from blood CD8+ and CD4+ T cells.

This chain uses TRBV7-2 with TRBJ2-2; 8 bases are a match to TRBD2. The sequence was collected from a human donor with multiple sclerosis. Sequenced: CD4+ T cells from PBMCs. This CDR3 reads CASSLRPRGGPGELFF. Written as DNA, the CDR3 is TGTGCCAGCAGCTTAAGGCCCCGGGGGGGCCCCGGGGAGCTGTTTTTT.